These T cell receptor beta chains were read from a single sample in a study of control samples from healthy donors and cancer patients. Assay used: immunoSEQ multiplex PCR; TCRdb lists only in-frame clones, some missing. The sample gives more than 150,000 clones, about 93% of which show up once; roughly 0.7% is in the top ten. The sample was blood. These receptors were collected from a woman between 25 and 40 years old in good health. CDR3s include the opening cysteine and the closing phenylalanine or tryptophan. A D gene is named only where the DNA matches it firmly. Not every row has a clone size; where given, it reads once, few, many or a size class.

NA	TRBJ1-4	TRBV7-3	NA	CASSLILGTNEKLFF	TGTGCCAGCAGCTTAATTCTGGGAACTAATGAAAAACTGTTTTTT
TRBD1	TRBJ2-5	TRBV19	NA	CASSPGQGGETQYF	TGTGCCAGTTCACCGGGACAGGGCGGGGAGACCCAGTACTTC
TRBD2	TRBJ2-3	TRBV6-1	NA	CASSDGGAGTDTQYF	TGTGCCAGCAGTGACGGGGGGGCCGGCACAGATACGCAGTATTTT
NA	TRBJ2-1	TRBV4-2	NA	CASRASSSYNEQFF	TGTGCCAGCAGGGCTAGTAGCTCCTACAATGAGCAGTTCTTC
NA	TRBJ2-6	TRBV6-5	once	CASSFGQISGANVLTF	TGTGCCAGCAGTTTCGGACAGATCTCTGGGGCCAACGTCCTGACTTTC
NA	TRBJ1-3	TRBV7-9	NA	CASSQSRGALRNTIYF	TGTGCCAGCAGCCAATCCCGGGGGGCCCTAAGAAACACCATATATTTT
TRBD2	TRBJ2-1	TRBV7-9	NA	CASSLAHLRTSSSNEQFF	TGTGCCAGCAGCTTAGCGCATCTTAGGACTAGCTCTTCGAATGAGCAGTTCTTC
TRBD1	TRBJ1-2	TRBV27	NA	CASRRTGPTLANYGYTF	TGTGCCAGCCGGAGGACAGGTCCCACCCTAGCTAACTATGGCTACACCTTC
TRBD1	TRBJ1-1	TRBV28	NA	CASSFTGALTTEAFF	TGTGCCAGCAGTTTTACAGGGGCCCTAACTACTGAAGCTTTCTTT
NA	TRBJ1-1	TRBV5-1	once	CASSLWVNTEAFF	TGCGCCAGCAGCTTGTGGGTAAACACTGAAGCTTTCTTT
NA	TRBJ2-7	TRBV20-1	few	CSASDRSYEQYF	TGCAGTGCTAGTGATAGATCCTACGAGCAGTACTTC
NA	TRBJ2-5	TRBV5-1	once	CASSRAQETQYF	TGCGCCAGCAGTCGCGCCCAAGAGACCCAGTACTTC
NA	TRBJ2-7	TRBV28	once	CASSLWGKEQYF	TGTGCCAGCAGTTTATGGGGGAAGGAGCAGTACTTC
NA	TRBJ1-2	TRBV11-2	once	CASSPLLPNYGYTF	TGTGCCAGCAGCCCACTGCTCCCTAACTATGGCTACACCTTC
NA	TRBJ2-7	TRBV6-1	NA	CASSDRARQRPYEQYF	TGTGCCAGCAGTGACAGGGCGAGGCAGCGACCCTACGAGCAGTACTTC
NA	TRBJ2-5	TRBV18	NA	CASSPLPGLPYQETQYF	TGTGCCAGCTCACCCCTCCCAGGACTACCCTACCAAGAGACCCAGTACTTC
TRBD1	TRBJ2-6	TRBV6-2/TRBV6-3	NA	CASSYTQGQALSGANVLTF	TGTGCCAGCAGTTACACCCAAGGACAGGCCCTCTCTGGGGCCAACGTCCTGACTTTC